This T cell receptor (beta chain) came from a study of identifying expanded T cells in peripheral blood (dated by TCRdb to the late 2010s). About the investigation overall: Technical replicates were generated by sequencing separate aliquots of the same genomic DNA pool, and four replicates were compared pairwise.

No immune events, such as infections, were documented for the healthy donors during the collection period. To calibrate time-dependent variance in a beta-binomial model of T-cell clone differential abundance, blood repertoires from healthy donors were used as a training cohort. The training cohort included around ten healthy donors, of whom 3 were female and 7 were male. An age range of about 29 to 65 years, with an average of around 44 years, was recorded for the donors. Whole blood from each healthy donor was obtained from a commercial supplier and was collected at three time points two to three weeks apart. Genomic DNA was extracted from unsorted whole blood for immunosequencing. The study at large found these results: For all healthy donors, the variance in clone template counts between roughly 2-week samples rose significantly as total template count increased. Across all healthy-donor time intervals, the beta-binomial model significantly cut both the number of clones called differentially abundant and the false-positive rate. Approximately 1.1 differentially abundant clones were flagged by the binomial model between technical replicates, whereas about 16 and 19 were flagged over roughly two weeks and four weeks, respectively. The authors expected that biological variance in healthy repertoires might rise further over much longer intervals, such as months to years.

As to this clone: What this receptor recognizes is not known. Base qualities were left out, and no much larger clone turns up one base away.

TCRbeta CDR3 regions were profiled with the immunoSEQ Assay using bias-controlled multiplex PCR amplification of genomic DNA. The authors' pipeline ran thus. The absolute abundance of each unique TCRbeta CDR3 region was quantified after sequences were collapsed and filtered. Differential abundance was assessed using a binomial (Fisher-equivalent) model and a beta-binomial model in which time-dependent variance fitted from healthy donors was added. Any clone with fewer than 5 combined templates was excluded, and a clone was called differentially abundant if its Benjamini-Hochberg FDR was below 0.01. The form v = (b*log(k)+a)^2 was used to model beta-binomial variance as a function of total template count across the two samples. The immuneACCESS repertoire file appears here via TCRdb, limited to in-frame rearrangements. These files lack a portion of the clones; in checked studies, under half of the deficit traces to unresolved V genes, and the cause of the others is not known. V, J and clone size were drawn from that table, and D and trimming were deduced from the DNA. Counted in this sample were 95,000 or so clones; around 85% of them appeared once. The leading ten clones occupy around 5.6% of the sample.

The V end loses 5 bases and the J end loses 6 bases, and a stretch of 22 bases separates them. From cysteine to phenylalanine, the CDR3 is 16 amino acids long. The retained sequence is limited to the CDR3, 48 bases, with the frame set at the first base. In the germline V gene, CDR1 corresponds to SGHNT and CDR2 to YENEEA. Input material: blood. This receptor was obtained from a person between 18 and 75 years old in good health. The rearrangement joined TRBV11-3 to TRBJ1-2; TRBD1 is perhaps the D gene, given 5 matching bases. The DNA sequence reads TGTGCCAGCAGCGTCCTCGCCCTCAGGGAAGAGGATGGCTACACCTTC. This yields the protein CASSVLALREEDGYTF. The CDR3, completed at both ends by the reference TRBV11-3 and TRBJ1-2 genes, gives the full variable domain EAGVVQSPRYKIIEKKQPVAFWCNPISGHNTLYWYLQNLGQGPELLIRYENEEAVDDSQLPKDRFSAERLKGVDSTLKIQPAELGDSAVYLCASSVLALREEDGYTFGSGTRLTVV.